This TCR beta chain was identified during a study of identical twins. This clonotype came up many times. CDR3 length equals 15 residues. Germline CDR1 reads SQVTM; CDR2 reads ANQGSEA. Trimming left V 6 bases short and J 2 bases short, with 20 bases between. A universal primer site arose from template switching, and cDNA bore unique molecular identifiers. From the 5' RACE reads, TCRdb called clonotypes with MiXCR, one entry per CDR3 protein. The data show around 240,000 distinct CDR3 sequences, with approximately 10% seen just once and approximately 9.1% held by the top ten. The chain recombines TRBV29-1 with TRBJ2-7; D perhaps matches TRBD1 (6 bases). Sequences were obtained from memory T cells sorted from blood. This clonotype was obtained from a man aged 50 to 60 in good health. CDR3: CSVLKLRDTAYEQYF. Written as DNA, the CDR3 is TGCAGCGTCCTAAAACTGAGGGACACTGCCTACGAGCAGTACTTC.